The subject of this entry is one T cell receptor beta chain. Here immunoSEQ multiplex PCR was the method, and the copy in TCRdb shows in-frame clones only, minus some. Of about 150,000 clones listed, about 94% are singletons. This entry belongs to a study of control samples from healthy donors and cancer patients. The V gene's germline CDR1 is MGHRA and CDR2 YSYEKL. J lost 4 bases, V lost 5 bases, and 5 bases had no gene match. CDR3 length: 14 residues. The chain employs TRBV4-1 and TRBJ2-7; 10 bases agree with TRBD2. Material for sequencing was blood. The sequence came from a man aged 45 to 65 in good health. The CDR3 region is CASSKGLAHYEQYF. The DNA for the CDR3 is TGCGCCAGCAGCAAGGGACTAGCGCATTACGAGCAGTACTTC.